This T cell receptor (beta chain) was sequenced in a study of T cell changes during pregnancy in multiple sclerosis. Profiled with immunoSEQ multiplex PCR; TCRdb holds only in-frame clones, not every one. The sample lists around 63,000 clones; 91% were seen once. The V gene's germline CDR1 is SGHNT and CDR2 YYREEE (reference sequence). The CDR3 length is 13 residues. The V end lost 0 bases, the J end lost 6 bases, and 9 bases lay between the germline ends. The sample here was peripheral blood, taken after pregnancy. This receptor was identified in a female donor in good health, enrolled as a control in a pregnancy study. The chain has TRBV5-4 and TRBJ1-1, with D unclear. CDR3 sequence reads: CASSLVGVAEAFF. In DNA form, the CDR3 reads TGTGCCAGCAGCTTGGTCGGGGTCGCTGAAGCTTTCTTT.